This T cell receptor (beta chain) was sequenced for a study of response to subunit inactivated influenza vaccine. Findings of the study overall: Authors suggested each seasonal influenza vaccination recruits few new T cells.

This CDR3 contains 11 residues. Trimming cost V 6 bases and J 6 bases, with 6 bases left between them. Per the germline V gene, CDR1 is ENHRY and CDR2 is SYGVKD. One entry per CDR3 protein results from TCRdb running MiXCR on the RT-PCR reads. This table has roughly 650,000 distinct CDR3 sequences, 11% to 15% appearing once. This clonotype was seen more than once but under ten times. Its target is not known. This chain joins TRBV10-3 and TRBJ1-3; D gene unclear. The receptor's source is a man over 45 who received an inactivated influenza vaccine. Specimen: PBMCs from blood, collected 14 days before vaccination. CDR3 DNA sequence: TGTGCCATCAGCGCCGTAAACACCATATATTTT. This encodes CAISAVNTIYF.